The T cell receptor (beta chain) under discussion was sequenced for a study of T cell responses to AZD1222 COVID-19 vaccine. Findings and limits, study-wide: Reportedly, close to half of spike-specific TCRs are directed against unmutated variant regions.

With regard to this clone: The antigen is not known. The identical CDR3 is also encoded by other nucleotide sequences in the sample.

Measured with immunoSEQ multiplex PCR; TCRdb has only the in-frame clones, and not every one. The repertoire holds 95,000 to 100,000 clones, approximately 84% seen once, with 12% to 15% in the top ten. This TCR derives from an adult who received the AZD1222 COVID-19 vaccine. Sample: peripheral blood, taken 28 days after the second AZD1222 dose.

The CDR3 DNA sequence: TGTGCCAGCAGCGTACTTAGCGGCAATGAGCAGTTCTTC. Its protein product is CASSVLSGNEQFF. V and J are TRBV9 and TRBJ2-1, with TRBD2 as a possible D gene (6 bases). Germline CDR1 and CDR2: SGDLS and YYNGEE. The CDR3 extends over 13 amino acids. The V and J ends lost 1 base and 6 bases respectively, with 8 bases between them.